The clone carrying this T cell receptor beta chain has a handful of counts. Its antigen is currently unknown. This sample was included in a study of identical twins. The authors used template switching to add a universal primer site and gave cDNA unique molecular identifiers. TCRdb re-called the 5' RACE reads with MiXCR, one entry per CDR3 protein. Here the sample spans about 340,000 distinct CDR3 sequences, over 9% being singletons. General study results and limits: Invariant MAIT and iNKT cells could partly confound zero-insertion analyses. Beta out-of-frame sequences showed weaker excess sharing between twins.

Germline V gene data show CDR1 as SEHNR and CDR2 as FQNEAQ (reference sequence). There are 16 residues in the CDR3. Trimming removed 5 bases at V and 3 bases at J, with 20 bases between. The data were also submitted as part of a second study, on yellow fever vaccine responses in identical twins.

This receptor was obtained from a woman younger than 30 in good health. The chain recombines TRBV7-9 with TRBJ2-7; D is perhaps TRBD2 (5 bases). Sequencing input: CD8+ T cells sorted from blood. CDR3 region: CASSPVTTKRIYEQYF. CDR3 sequence (DNA): TGTGCCAGCAGCCCGGTGACTACAAAGCGAATCTACGAGCAGTACTTC.